This T cell receptor beta chain was captured in a study of T cell responses to AZD1222 COVID-19 vaccine. The CDR3 length is 12 residues. V was pared by 5 bases and J by 8 bases, with 12 bases between. CDR1 and CDR2 (germline): MDHEN, SYDVKM. Repertoires were generated with immunoSEQ multiplex PCR, while TCRdb's copy carries only in-frame clones and drops some. The table includes about 87,000 clones, 85% to 90% detected once. The material sequenced was peripheral blood, taken on day 0 of AZD1222 vaccination. The chain employs TRBV28 and TRBJ1-2, with a tentative D call TRBD1 (5 bases). The clonotype comes from an adult in good health. CDR3 DNA sequence: TGTGCCAGCAGTATGACAGTCTACGGCTACACCTTC. This encodes CASSMTVYGYTF.